One and the same sample provided the 27 T cell receptor beta chains below, sequenced in a study of T cells in localized non-small cell lung cancer. The assay was immunoSEQ multiplex PCR, and TCRdb's table has in-frame clones only and misses some. The sample has about 3,700 clones, more than 20% seen once. Sequenced material: lung tumor tissue, taken before any cancer treatment. These receptors all stem from a woman aged 40-69 years with stage I lung adenocarcinoma.

A few counts support this clone. The V gene is TRBV6-8, the J gene TRBJ1-1, with a possible D match to TRBD1 (5 bases). Germline CDR1 reads MNHGY; CDR2 reads SAAAGT. The CDR3 is 13 amino acids. Trimming removed 6 bases at V and 1 base at J, with 9 bases between. The CDR3 region is CASSPTGNTEAFF. In DNA, the CDR3 is TGTGCCAGCAGCCCTACAGGGAACACTGAAGCTTTCTTT.

This clone was observed a handful of times. The V and J genes are TRBV6-8 and TRBJ1-2, with D possibly being TRBD1 (5 bases). CDR3 length equals 12 residues. With 6 bases removed from V and 5 bases from J, the gap between germline ends came to 10 bases. The germline V gene has CDR1 MNHGY and CDR2 SAAAGT. CDR3: CASSRQGYGYTF. The CDR3 DNA reads TGTGCCAGCAGCCGGCAGGGTTATGGCTACACCTTC.

In this sample, this clone turned up a few times. The CDR3 spells CASSYVDLGELFF. The DNA of the CDR3 is TGTGCCAGCAGTTACGTGGACCTCGGGGAGCTGTTTTTT. The J gene is TRBJ2-2, the V gene TRBV6-8; D not resolved. Germline CDR1 and CDR2: MNHGY and SAAAGT. This CDR3 spans 13 amino acids. V lost 2 bases and J lost 7, with 8 bases in between.

CDR3 DNA sequence: TGCAGCGTTGTTATCGCAGGGGGCTTGAATGAAGCTTTCTTT. As protein: CSVVIAGGLNEAFF. This chain joins TRBV29-1 and TRBJ1-1, with TRBD1 identical over 8 bases. Per the germline V gene, CDR1 is SQVTM and CDR2 is ANQGSEA. Germline trimming cut 4 bases from V and 7 bases from J; bases unmatched to any gene: 11. The CDR3 totals 14 residues.

The CDR3 nucleotides are TGTGCCAGCAGCGTACAGGGGCCCTACCGGGAGCTGTTTTTT. Translation gives CASSVQGPYRELFF. The gene calls are TRBV11-3 and TRBJ2-2, with 7 bases aligning to TRBD1. Germline CDR1 SGHNT, CDR2 YENEEA. The J segment lost 9 bases and the V segment lost 5 bases, leaving 9 bases of the junction unmatched. The CDR3 is 14 residues long.

By share, this clone ranks as medium-sized (0.01 to 0.1%). The CDR3 loop is CASSRDRALETQYF. The DNA for the CDR3 is TGTGCCAGCAGCCGGGACAGGGCTTTGGAGACCCAGTACTTC. The rearrangement links TRBV9 to TRBJ2-5; 9 nucleotides line up with TRBD1. This CDR3 is 14 amino acids long. The ends lost 4 bases at V and 5 bases at J; junction bases unmatched: 6. The germline V gene has CDR1 SGDLS and CDR2 YYNGEE.

The V and J genes are TRBV5-1 and TRBJ2-5; the D gene is possibly TRBD1 (7 bases). This CDR3 is 14 amino acids long. The V gene lost 0 bases and the J gene lost 4 bases, with 10 bases spanning the gap. Per germline, CDR1 SGHRS and CDR2 YFSETQ. CDR3 sequence reads: CASSLGQGGETQYF. DNA of the CDR3: TGCGCCAGCAGCTTGGGACAGGGAGGAGAGACCCAGTACTTC.

This chain uses TRBV19 with TRBJ1-1; possibly TRBD1 for D (5 bases). CDR1 and CDR2 (germline): LNHDA, SQIVND (reference sequence). V lost 5 bases, J lost 3 bases, and 10 bases lay in between. The CDR3 is 13 residues long. CDR3 DNA: TGTGCCAGTAGTCTCCAGGGATACACTGAAGCTTTCTTT. Its translation: CASSLQGYTEAFF.

The chain couples TRBV5-1 to TRBJ2-2; TRBD2 agrees at 9 bases. The V segment lost 4 bases and the J segment 3 bases; nucleotides outside the gene matches: 4. This CDR3 is built from 15 residues. Per germline, CDR1 SGHRS and CDR2 YFSETQ. In nucleotides, the CDR3 is TGCGCCAGCAGCATTGCGGGGGGGCACACCGGGGAGCTGTTTTTT. Its translation is CASSIAGGHTGELFF.

This clone appeared a few times. The gene calls are TRBV18 and TRBJ1-4; tentative D call: TRBD1 (5 bases). This CDR3 contains 15 residues. V was shortened by 1 base and J by 7 bases, with 13 bases between the two germline ends. Germline V gene lookup returns CDR1 KGHSH and CDR2 LQKENI. The CDR3 loop is CASSPRQISSEKLFF. Here the CDR3 DNA reads TGTGCCAGCTCACCACGACAGATATCTTCTGAAAAACTGTTTTTT. The variable domain in full, with the rest retrieved from reference TRBV18 and TRBJ1-4, is NAGVMQNPRHLVRRRGQEARLRCSPMKGHSHVYWYRQLPEEGLKFMVYLQKENIIDESGMPKERFSAEFPKEGPSILRIQQVVRGDSAAYFCASSPRQISSEKLFFGSGTQLSVL.

The V and J genes are TRBV6-8 and TRBJ2-2; TRBD2 matches at 7 bases. This CDR3 has 16 residues. The V and J ends lost 10 bases and 3 bases, in that order; junction bases with no gene match: 14. Germline CDR1 and CDR2: MNHGY and SAAAGT. DNA of the CDR3: TGTGCCACGAAGCCCCCAGGACGGGGGGACACCGGGGAGCTGTTTTTT. It specifies CATKPPGRGDTGELFF.

There are a few counts of this clone. The chain is built from TRBV11-3 and TRBJ1-1, with a possible D match to TRBD1 (5 bases). This CDR3 has 14 amino acids. Trimming removed 1 base at V and 2 bases at J, with 8 bases between. Germline values: CDR1 SGHNT, CDR2 YENEEA. The CDR3 DNA reads as TGTGCCAGCAGCTTAGGGACAACTAACACTGAAGCTTTCTTT. Its translation: CASSLGTTNTEAFF. The full variable domain, with the rest looked up from reference TRBV11-3 and TRBJ1-1, is EAGVVQSPRYKIIEKKQPVAFWCNPISGHNTLYWYLQNLGQGPELLIRYENEEAVDDSQLPKDRFSAERLKGVDSTLKIQPAELGDSAVYLCASSLGTTNTEAFFGQGTRLTVV.

The rearrangement links TRBV11-3 to TRBJ2-1; no firm D call. From germline, CDR1 is SGHNT and CDR2 YENEEA. Trimming stripped 2 bases from V and 7 bases from J, with 15 bases between. The CDR3 length is 15 residues. The DNA of the CDR3 is TGTGCCAGCAGCTTATCTGGGGTGTTAGGGAATGAGCAGTTCTTC. Protein sequence: CASSLSGVLGNEQFF. The full variable domain, in which reference TRBV11-3 and TRBJ2-1 provide the parts outside the CDR3, is EAGVVQSPRYKIIEKKQPVAFWCNPISGHNTLYWYLQNLGQGPELLIRYENEEAVDDSQLPKDRFSAERLKGVDSTLKIQPAELGDSAVYLCASSLSGVLGNEQFFGPGTRLTVL.

This clone occurred a few times. CDR3 amino acids: CSGQRGGADTQYF. CDR3 DNA: TGCAGCGGGCAGAGGGGAGGTGCAGATACGCAGTATTTT. The chain couples TRBV29-1 to TRBJ2-3, with D possibly being TRBD2 (6 bases). In germline, CDR1 is SQVTM, CDR2 ANQGSEA. The CDR3 consists of 13 residues. V gave up 7 bases and J gave up 4 bases, with 15 bases separating them.

The sample holds a few counts of this clone. This chain joins TRBV11-3 and TRBJ1-2; TRBD1 matches at 8 bases. CDR3 length equals 14 residues. Germline CDR1 and CDR2: SGHNT and YENEEA. Trimming cost V 4 bases and J 8 bases; bases outside gene matches: 9. The CDR3 loop reads CASSSTGQGVGYTF. The CDR3 bases are TGTGCCAGCAGCTCAACCGGACAGGGAGTGGGCTACACCTTC. The full variable domain, completed using reference TRBV11-3 and TRBJ1-2, is EAGVVQSPRYKIIEKKQPVAFWCNPISGHNTLYWYLQNLGQGPELLIRYENEEAVDDSQLPKDRFSAERLKGVDSTLKIQPAELGDSAVYLCASSSTGQGVGYTFGSGTRLTVV.

For this clone: A junction end diverges from the germline sequence, so it may reflect a read error. The chain combines TRBV11-3 with TRBJ2-7; 8 positions match TRBD1. The length of the CDR3 is 15 residues. The germline V gene encodes CDR1 SGHNT and CDR2 YENEEA. The CDR3 here is CASSLGTGTPYEQYF. The CDR3, as DNA: TGTGCTAGCAGCTTGGGGACAGGCACGCCCTACGAGCAGTACTTC. The full variable domain, completed using reference TRBV11-3 and TRBJ2-7, is EAGVVQSPRYKIIEKKQPVAFWCNPISGHNTLYWYLQNLGQGPELLIRYENEEAVDDSQLPKDRFSAERLKGVDSTLKIQPAELGDSAVYLCASSLGTGTPYEQYFGPGTRLTVT.

The table lists this clone with a few counts. The gene calls are TRBV15 and TRBJ1-4, with 10 bases matching TRBD1. The CDR3 spans 16 residues. Trimming at V came to 5 bases and at J to 9 bases, leaving 12 bases not matched to a gene. Germline loops: CDR1 LNHNV, CDR2 YYDKDF (reference sequence). CDR3 loop: CATSAGTGEGGKKLFF. The DNA of the CDR3 is TGTGCCACCAGCGCTGGGACAGGGGAGGGGGGAAAAAAACTGTTTTTT.

This sequence joins TRBV11-3 and TRBJ2-2, with TRBD1 matching over 7 bases. After removal of 5 bases from V and 4 bases from J, the junction contained 4 bases not matched to a gene. The CDR3 has 14 amino acids. The germline gives CDR1 SGHNT, CDR2 YENEEA. CDR3 residues: CASSPGGTTGELFF. The CDR3 coding sequence is TGTGCCAGCAGCCCAGGGGGAACCACCGGGGAGCTGTTTTTT.

This clone has just a few counts. This chain connects TRBV11-3 to TRBJ2-7; perhaps TRBD1 as D (5 bases). Germline CDR1 reads SGHNT; CDR2 reads YENEEA. The CDR3 has 14 residues. The ends were cut back, 0 bases at V and 2 bases at J, with 8 bases in the middle. CDR3: CASSLEPGTYEQYF. As DNA, the CDR3 is TGTGCCAGCAGCTTAGAGCCAGGGACCTACGAGCAGTACTTC.

V usage is TRBV5-1 and J usage is TRBJ1-1; the D gene is possibly TRBD1 (6 bases). The CDR3 spans 16 residues. The germline CDR1 and CDR2 sequences are SGHRS and YFSETQ. The V end lost 4 bases, the J end lost 4 bases, and 20 bases lay between the germline ends. DNA for the CDR3: TGCGCCAGCAGCCCCGGGCCGGCAGGGGAGGGCACTGAAGCTTTCTTT. It specifies CASSPGPAGEGTEAFF. Together with reference TRBV5-1 and TRBJ1-1, the CDR3 gives the full variable domain: KAGVTQTPRYLIKTRGQQVTLSCSPISGHRSVSWYQQTPGQGLQFLFEYFSETQRNKGNFPGRFSGRQFSNSRSEMNVSTLELGDSALYLCASSPGPAGEGTEAFFGQGTRLTVV.

The chain links TRBV6-1 to TRBJ2-5; D remains unclear. This CDR3 is built from 14 residues. Germline CDR1 reads MNHNS; CDR2 reads SASEGT. The V gene lost 1 base and the J gene lost 2 bases, with 8 bases spanning the gap. CDR3 protein: CASSEGHGQETQYF. In nucleotides, the CDR3 is TGTGCCAGCAGTGAAGGACACGGGCAAGAGACCCAGTACTTC.

There are a few counts of this clone. The V call is TRBV11-3, the J call TRBJ2-1; D is perhaps TRBD2 (5 bases). The CDR3 consists of 15 residues. Trimming took off 0 bases at V and 1 base at J, with 7 bases between the two ends. Germline-derived CDR1 and CDR2 are SGHNT and YENEEA. The CDR3 loop reads CASSLDGESYNEQFF. The CDR3 DNA sequence: TGTGCCAGCAGCTTAGACGGGGAATCCTACAATGAGCAGTTCTTC.

This clone has just a few counts. The chain recombines TRBV11-3 with TRBJ2-2, with a weak D call TRBD2 (5 bases). V dropped 3 bases and J dropped 2 bases, with 10 bases sitting between them. This CDR3 region has 15 residues. The V gene's germline CDR1 is SGHNT and CDR2 YENEEA. The CDR3 region is CASSLEVHNTGELFF. In DNA form, the CDR3 reads TGTGCCAGCAGCTTGGAGGTACACAACACCGGGGAGCTGTTTTTT.

The chain recombines TRBV5-1 with TRBJ2-7; a weak D match, TRBD1 (6 bases). CDR1 is SGHRS and CDR2 is YFSETQ in the germline V gene. CDR3 length: 14 amino acids. The ends were cut back, 3 bases at V and 3 bases at J, with 13 bases in the middle. Here the CDR3 DNA reads TGCGCCAGCAGCTCCCCGGGACAAGACTACGAGCAGTACTTC. It is translated as CASSSPGQDYEQYF. Full variable domain (rest looked up from reference TRBV5-1 and TRBJ2-7): KAGVTQTPRYLIKTRGQQVTLSCSPISGHRSVSWYQQTPGQGLQFLFEYFSETQRNKGNFPGRFSGRQFSNSRSEMNVSTLELGDSALYLCASSSPGQDYEQYFGPGTRLTVT.

This clone was picked up a small number of times. The chain carries TRBV9 and TRBJ2-7; D could derive from TRBD1 or TRBD2 (5 bases each). The CDR3 has 13 residues. The germline gives CDR1 SGDLS, CDR2 YYNGEE. V was clipped by 10 bases and J by 2 bases, with 16 bases between them. The CDR3 reads CAASGTDPYEQYF. DNA of the CDR3: TGTGCCGCCTCGGGGACGGATCCCTACGAGCAGTACTTC.

The chain is built from TRBV9 and TRBJ2-2; D possibly corresponds to TRBD1 (5 bases). V lost 4 bases and J lost 1, with 11 bases in between. The length of the CDR3 is 15 residues. The V gene's germline CDR1 is SGDLS and CDR2 YYNGEE. DNA for the CDR3: TGTGCCAGCAGCCCCCGACAGAGGAACACCGGGGAGCTGTTTTTT. It yields the protein CASSPRQRNTGELFF. Using reference TRBV9 and TRBJ2-2 for the parts outside the CDR3, the full variable domain is DSGVTQTPKHLITATGQRVTLRCSPRSGDLSVYWYQQSLDQGLQFLIQYYNGEERAKGNILERFSAQQFPDLHSELNLSSLELGDSALYFCASSPRQRNTGELFFGEGSRLTVL.

The V call is TRBV7-6, the J call TRBJ2-1; 11 bases line up with TRBD2. Per germline, CDR1 SGHVS and CDR2 FNYEAQ. This CDR3 has 16 amino acids. After removal of 2 bases from V and 3 bases from J, the junction contained 3 bases not matched to a gene. CDR3 coding DNA: TGTGCCAGCAGCTTACTAGCGGGGGGTTACTACAATGAGCAGTTCTTC. Translating gives CASSLLAGGYYNEQFF.